This T cell receptor beta chain was found in a study of vaccination and CD4 T cells after COVID-19. Study background: Collection of post-COVID samples occurred a median about 98 days after diagnosis, spanning a range of 35 to 161. The cells were exposed to overlapping spike peptides originating from SARS-CoV-2, HCoV-NL63, HCoV-OC43 and HCoV-229E for stimulation.

In the case of this clonotype: The antigen is not known.

Treatment indicated: approximately nine-day PBMC culture with coronavirus spike peptide pools or control peptides (ViraFEST assay). Every well contained approximately 2 million PBMCs, which were grown with around 10 IU/ml IL-2 and approximately 9.9 ug/ml peptide pools. With the Oncomine TCR Beta short-read assay, DNA from cultured CD4+ T cells was sequenced. MiXCR, run by TCRdb on the PCR reads, gives a single entry per CDR3 protein. The table records 12,000 to 15,000 distinct CDR3 sequences, 65% to 80% of them present only once. Overall study results and limits: Vaccine-specific clones numbering 304 of 307 showed spike mono-reactivity in convalescent patients.

The receptor was derived from a human donor who had recovered from COVID-19. The source material was CD4+ T cells from blood, cultured in vitro.

The DNA of the CDR3 is TGCAGCGCGTCGGACAGGTCAGGCAATCAGCCCCAGCATTTT. Its protein product is CSASDRSGNQPQHF. The V and J genes are TRBV29-1 and TRBJ1-5, with TRBD1 matching 7 bases. The V segment lost 7 bases and the J segment 2 bases; nucleotides outside the gene matches: 8. Germline CDR1 is SQVTM and CDR2 is ANQGSEA. The CDR3 has 14 amino acids.